The 10 T cell receptor beta chains in this list originate from one sample, sequenced in a study of somatic mutations in cytotoxic T cells in rheumatoid arthritis. Assay used: immunoSEQ multiplex PCR; TCRdb lists only in-frame clones, some missing. The table lists roughly 30,000 clones, roughly four fifths of them singletons. Sequences were obtained from CD8+ T cells sorted from blood. Every receptor here comes from an adult with rheumatoid arthritis.

The rearrangement uses TRBV7-9 and TRBJ2-1; TRBD2 aligns across 7 bases. The germline V gene has CDR1 SEHNR and CDR2 FQNEAQ (reference sequence). CDR3 length equals 14 residues. The CDR3 DNA follows: TGTGCTGGGGGGAGGGGACGCGAGGGCAATGAGCAGTTCTTC. Translated, it gives CAGGRGREGNEQFF. Combining the CDR3 with reference TRBV7-9 and TRBJ2-1 gives the whole variable domain DTGVSQNPRHKITKRGQNVTFRCDPISEHNRLYWYRQTLGQGPEFLTYFQNEAQLEKSRLLSDRFSAERPKGSFSTLEIQRTEQGDSAMYLCAGGRGREGNEQFFGPGTRLTVL.

The chain combines TRBV6-4 with TRBJ2-1; D not certain. The ends were cut back, 0 bases at V and 3 bases at J, with 9 bases in the middle. Germline V gene sequence: CDR1 MRHNA, CDR2 SNTAGT. There are 15 residues in the CDR3. The CDR3 DNA follows: TGTGCCAGCAGTGACTCGTCCTTAGACTACAATGAGCAGTTCTTC. Its protein product is CASSDSSLDYNEQFF.

This chain links TRBV5-4 with TRBJ2-1; no definite D call. This CDR3 region has 13 residues. Trimming took off 3 bases at V and 13 bases at J, with 17 bases between the two ends. Germline loops: CDR1 SGHNT, CDR2 YYREEE (reference sequence). CDR3 bases: TGTGCCAGCAGCTCCGTCTCCCTACTGGACCAGTTCTTC. Translation gives CASSSVSLLDQFF.

This chain joins TRBV28 and TRBJ1-1, with 10 bases that match TRBD1. Germline values: CDR1 MDHEN, CDR2 SYDVKM. V lost 5 bases to trimming and J lost 4 bases; unmatched junction nucleotides: 10. The CDR3 covers 16 residues. The CDR3 sequence: CASSKWTGGVATEAFF. CDR3 sequence (DNA): TGTGCCAGCAGTAAGTGGACAGGGGGTGTGGCCACTGAAGCTTTCTTT.

The chain uses TRBV10-1 and TRBJ2-2, with D uncertain. This CDR3 is built from 18 residues. The germline CDR1 and CDR2 sequences are WNHNN and SYGVQD (reference sequence). Trimming pared 3 bases from V and 1 base from J, leaving 18 bases between. The CDR3 DNA follows: TGCGCCAGCAGTGACGGTGTCGGGCGGAAAGAGAACACCGGGGAGCTGTTTTTT. It encodes CASSDGVGRKENTGELFF.

The V call is TRBV28, the J call TRBJ1-2; 8 nucleotides match TRBD1. V lost 3 bases to trimming and J lost 2 bases; unmatched junction nucleotides: 11. The CDR3 runs to 17 residues. CDR1 and CDR2 (germline): MDHEN, SYDVKM. CDR3 sequence: CASSFSLGQGLNYGYTF. The CDR3 nucleotides read TGTGCCAGCAGTTTTAGCCTAGGACAGGGACTCAACTATGGCTACACCTTC.

This chain links TRBV30 with TRBJ2-7; D uncertain. The CDR3 consists of 12 residues. In germline, CDR1 is GTSNPN, CDR2 SVGIG (reference sequence). In nucleotides, the CDR3 is TGTGCGGGCCGACGGACCTCCTACGAGCAGTACTTC. Translating it yields CAGRRTSYEQYF.

The J gene is TRBJ2-3, the V gene TRBV6-5, with D perhaps assigned TRBD1 or TRBD2 (6 bases each). Trimming cost V 0 bases and J 4 bases, with 11 bases left between them. The CDR3 covers 15 residues. Germline CDR1 reads MNHEY; CDR2 reads SVGAGI. The CDR3 reads CASSYSMGGADTQYF. The CDR3 region has the DNA TGTGCCAGCAGTTACTCGATGGGGGGCGCAGATACGCAGTATTTT.

The chain carries TRBV10-2 and TRBJ1-4; possibly TRBD1 for D (5 bases). Germline CDR1 and CDR2: WSHSY and SAAADI. The CDR3 is 16 residues long. V shed 1 base and J shed 0 bases, with 9 bases lying between them. CDR3 sequence (DNA): TGCGCCAGCAGTGAGTACAGGACCCCAACTAATGAAAAACTGTTTTTT. It translates to CASSEYRTPTNEKLFF.

The V call is TRBV10-3, the J call TRBJ2-1, with 12 bases matching TRBD2. This CDR3 region has 15 residues. V lost 0 bases to trimming and J lost 7 bases; unmatched junction nucleotides: 1. Germline V gene lookup returns CDR1 ENHRY and CDR2 SYGVKD. The CDR3 region has the DNA TGTGCCATCAGTGAGTCGACTAGCGGGGGTAATGAGCAGTTCTTC. This encodes CAISESTSGGNEQFF.